A selection of T cell receptor beta chains follows, all from one sample in a study of T-cell reconstitution after alpha-beta-depleted transplantation in children. Each CDR3 protein is one row after TCRdb ran MiXCR on the PCR reads. The sample has 300,000 or so distinct CDR3 sequences, around 20% seen once. The sample consisted of PBMCs, mostly from graft donor cells, taken 180 days after TCRalphabeta/CD19-depleted stem cell transplant. These receptor sequences come from a male patient aged 10 to 17 who had a stem cell transplant for acute lymphoblastic leukemia, so the T cells may come from the graft donor. Each CDR3 is given with its conserved first and last residue. Each record gives: clone size, V gene, J gene, D gene, CDR3 DNA, CDR3 protein. A D gene is named only where the DNA matches it firmly. Not all rows give a size; the values are once, few, many and, for expanded clones, a class.

clone_size: -; v_call: TRBV29-1; j_call: TRBJ2-1; d_call: -; cdr3_nt: TGCAGCGTTGATCGGAGTTTGGATGAGCAGTTCTTC; cdr3_aa: CSVDRSLDEQFF
clone_size: -; v_call: TRBV7-9; j_call: TRBJ2-1; d_call: -; cdr3_nt: TGTGCCAGCAGCTCGAGGGCGGGAAATGGGGATGAGCAGTTCTTC; cdr3_aa: CASSSRAGNGDEQFF
clone_size: -; v_call: TRBV20-1; j_call: TRBJ2-7; d_call: -; cdr3_nt: TGCAGTGCCGCAGGGGACTCGTCCTACGAGCAGTACTTC; cdr3_aa: CSAAGDSSYEQYF
clone_size: many; v_call: TRBV12-3/TRBV12-4; j_call: TRBJ2-7; d_call: -; cdr3_nt: TGTGCCAGCAGTCCCCAGGTTGTCGGCGTAGACGAGCAGTACTTC; cdr3_aa: CASSPQVVGVDEQYF
clone_size: few; v_call: TRBV4-1; j_call: TRBJ2-4; d_call: -; cdr3_nt: TGCGCCAGCAGCCAAGGCGTGGGATTTAGCCCCCCGAAAAACATTCAGTACTTC; cdr3_aa: CASSQGVGFSPPKNIQYF
clone_size: -; v_call: TRBV27; j_call: TRBJ2-7; d_call: TRBD2; cdr3_nt: TGTGCCAGCAGTTCACCTAGCGGGAGGGCCTACGAGCAGTACTTC; cdr3_aa: CASSSPSGRAYEQYF
clone_size: -; v_call: TRBV12-3/TRBV12-4; j_call: TRBJ2-1; d_call: TRBD2; cdr3_nt: TGTGCCAGCAAGAGACTAGCGGGAGCCCATGAGCAGTTCTTC; cdr3_aa: CASKRLAGAHEQFF
clone_size: few; v_call: TRBV9; j_call: TRBJ2-4; d_call: -; cdr3_nt: TGTGCCAGCAGCGTAGATCCGCTAGCCAAAAACATTCAGTACTTC; cdr3_aa: CASSVDPLAKNIQYF
clone_size: few; v_call: TRBV4-1; j_call: TRBJ2-7; d_call: TRBD1; cdr3_nt: TGCGCCAGCAGCCCGCGGACAGGGGTCGAGCAGTACTTC; cdr3_aa: CASSPRTGVEQYF
clone_size: -; v_call: TRBV10-3; j_call: TRBJ1-5; d_call: -; cdr3_nt: TGTGCCATCAATCAGGAAGGGGTTAGTCAGCCCCAGCATTTT; cdr3_aa: CAINQEGVSQPQHF
clone_size: few; v_call: TRBV6-5; j_call: TRBJ1-2; d_call: -; cdr3_nt: TGTGCCAGCAGTTACCTCCCCGACAGGCGGGGCGGCTACACCTTC; cdr3_aa: CASSYLPDRRGGYTF
clone_size: few; v_call: TRBV12-3/TRBV12-4; j_call: TRBJ1-2; d_call: TRBD1; cdr3_nt: TGTGCCAGCAGCTACACAGGGGTCGGCTATGGCTACACCTTC; cdr3_aa: CASSYTGVGYGYTF
clone_size: few; v_call: TRBV12-3/TRBV12-4; j_call: TRBJ2-3; d_call: -; cdr3_nt: TGTGCCAGCACCATAATCCCGACTGGTCCTAGCACAGATACGCAGTATTTT; cdr3_aa: CASTIIPTGPSTDTQYF
clone_size: few; v_call: TRBV24-1; j_call: TRBJ2-2; d_call: -; cdr3_nt: TGTGCCACCAGACCAGAGGGCAGGGTGAACACCGGGGAGCTGTTTTTT; cdr3_aa: CATRPEGRVNTGELFF
clone_size: -; v_call: TRBV7-9; j_call: TRBJ2-5; d_call: -; cdr3_nt: TGTGCCAGCAGCTTAGGCCTAGCAGAGAAGACCCAGTACTTC; cdr3_aa: CASSLGLAEKTQYF
clone_size: few; v_call: TRBV5-1; j_call: TRBJ2-7; d_call: -; cdr3_nt: TGCGCCAGCAGCATCTCCTCCGGGATCGGCTGGGACGAGCAGTACTTC; cdr3_aa: CASSISSGIGWDEQYF
clone_size: few; v_call: TRBV20-1; j_call: TRBJ1-2; d_call: -; cdr3_nt: TGCAGTGCTATGCGTTGGGGGGGAAGTGGCTACACCTTC; cdr3_aa: CSAMRWGGSGYTF
clone_size: few; v_call: TRBV20-1; j_call: TRBJ1-4; d_call: -; cdr3_nt: TGCAGTGCTAGTATGGTCCCCGGACCGGGGGTGTTTTTT; cdr3_aa: CSASMVPGPGVFF
clone_size: -; v_call: TRBV6-1; j_call: TRBJ2-3; d_call: TRBD2; cdr3_nt: TGTGCCAGCGAGGCTAGCGGGAGTACAGATACGCAGTATTTT; cdr3_aa: CASEASGSTDTQYF
clone_size: -; v_call: TRBV12-3/TRBV12-4; j_call: TRBJ1-4; d_call: -; cdr3_nt: TGTGCCAGCAAGGGGTCTAAAGCAGTTAGGAATGAAAAACTGTTTTTT; cdr3_aa: CASKGSKAVRNEKLFF
clone_size: -; v_call: TRBV7-9; j_call: TRBJ2-3; d_call: TRBD2; cdr3_nt: TGTGCCAGCAGCCTGAGCGGGATTGGCACAGATACGCAGTATTTT; cdr3_aa: CASSLSGIGTDTQYF
clone_size: -; v_call: TRBV6-5; j_call: TRBJ2-7; d_call: -; cdr3_nt: TGTGCCAGCAGTTACGAGGGCTGGGGACCCTACGAGCAGTACTTC; cdr3_aa: CASSYEGWGPYEQYF
clone_size: many; v_call: TRBV29-1; j_call: TRBJ2-3; d_call: -; cdr3_nt: TGCAGCGTTGAAGGTACCACAGATACGCAGTATTTT; cdr3_aa: CSVEGTTDTQYF
clone_size: -; v_call: TRBV24-1; j_call: TRBJ2-1; d_call: TRBD2; cdr3_nt: TGTGCCACCGGGGACTACGTTGCCTTACTCTCCTACAATGAGCAGTTCTTC; cdr3_aa: CATGDYVALLSYNEQFF
clone_size: -; v_call: TRBV29-1; j_call: TRBJ2-7; d_call: -; cdr3_nt: TGCAGCGTTCGGGCCCCGGGGTACTCCTACGAGCAGTACTTC; cdr3_aa: CSVRAPGYSYEQYF
clone_size: -; v_call: TRBV2; j_call: TRBJ2-2; d_call: TRBD2; cdr3_nt: TGTGCCAGCAAAAAGCGGGAGAGGGGTACCGGGGAGCTGTTTTTT; cdr3_aa: CASKKRERGTGELFF
clone_size: -; v_call: TRBV18; j_call: TRBJ2-7; d_call: TRBD2; cdr3_nt: TGTGCCAGCTCATCGGGACTAGCAAATGGTGAGCAGTACTTC; cdr3_aa: CASSSGLANGEQYF
clone_size: -; v_call: TRBV25-1; j_call: TRBJ2-7; d_call: -; cdr3_nt: TGTGCCCTCGGGACATCCTACGAGCAGTACTTC; cdr3_aa: CALGTSYEQYF
clone_size: -; v_call: TRBV7-9; j_call: TRBJ1-4; d_call: TRBD1; cdr3_nt: TGTGCCAGCCAAGGGGGCTGGAGTGAAAAACTGTTTTTT; cdr3_aa: CASQGGWSEKLFF
clone_size: -; v_call: TRBV20-1; j_call: TRBJ2-7; d_call: -; cdr3_nt: TGCAGTGCTAGAGAGGTGGGGGGCAAGTACGAGCAGTACTTC; cdr3_aa: CSAREVGGKYEQYF
clone_size: few; v_call: TRBV10-2; j_call: TRBJ2-3; d_call: -; cdr3_nt: TGCGCCAGCAGTGATCTTGCTAGCTACACAGATACGCAGTATTTT; cdr3_aa: CASSDLASYTDTQYF
clone_size: -; v_call: TRBV5-1; j_call: TRBJ2-3; d_call: TRBD2; cdr3_nt: TGCGCCAGCAGCCCCCCCTGGACTAGCGGGAGTGCAGATACGCAGTATTTT; cdr3_aa: CASSPPWTSGSADTQYF
clone_size: -; v_call: TRBV30; j_call: TRBJ1-2; d_call: -; cdr3_nt: TGTGCTCTCCGGAGGTGGGGTAACTATGGCTACACCTTC; cdr3_aa: CALRRWGNYGYTF
clone_size: -; v_call: TRBV29-1; j_call: TRBJ2-6; d_call: -; cdr3_nt: TGCAGCGTTGAAAGTAGCCCAGGCTCCGGGGCTACGGGGGCCAACGTCCTGACTTTC; cdr3_aa: CSVESSPGSGATGANVLTF
clone_size: -; v_call: TRBV7-9; j_call: TRBJ2-1; d_call: -; cdr3_nt: TGTGCCAGCAGAAACTACCACTACAATGAGCAGTTCTTC; cdr3_aa: CASRNYHYNEQFF
clone_size: many; v_call: TRBV5-1; j_call: TRBJ2-5; d_call: TRBD1; cdr3_nt: TGCGCCAGCACGCGGACAGGGCAAGAGACCCAGTACTTC; cdr3_aa: CASTRTGQETQYF
clone_size: few; v_call: TRBV13; j_call: TRBJ2-6; d_call: TRBD1; cdr3_nt: TGTGCCAGCAGCTTAGTAGGGTCTCGACTGGACAGGGGTGGCCCTGGGGCCAACGTCCTGACTTTC; cdr3_aa: CASSLVGSRLDRGGPGANVLTF
clone_size: -; v_call: TRBV28; j_call: TRBJ2-7; d_call: TRBD2; cdr3_nt: TGTGCCAGCAGTTTAAGCCTACTAGCGGGAGGAACCTACGAGCAGTACTTC; cdr3_aa: CASSLSLLAGGTYEQYF
clone_size: -; v_call: TRBV3-1; j_call: TRBJ2-7; d_call: -; cdr3_nt: TGTGCCAGCAGCCAAGGAGTTAGCAGGGTGTCTTACGAGCAGTACTTC; cdr3_aa: CASSQGVSRVSYEQYF
clone_size: few; v_call: TRBV12-3/TRBV12-4; j_call: TRBJ2-2; d_call: -; cdr3_nt: TGTGCCAGCAGTTTACGCAGGGCGGGCACCGGGGAGCTGTTTTTT; cdr3_aa: CASSLRRAGTGELFF
clone_size: -; v_call: TRBV25-1; j_call: TRBJ1-1; d_call: -; cdr3_nt: TGTGCCAGCAGTGAATGGGAACTAGGTTACTTGAACACTGAAGCTTTCTTT; cdr3_aa: CASSEWELGYLNTEAFF
clone_size: many; v_call: TRBV12-3/TRBV12-4; j_call: TRBJ2-7; d_call: TRBD1; cdr3_nt: TGTGCGTCGCGCCGGACAGGGAGGAAATACGAGCAGTACTTC; cdr3_aa: CASRRTGRKYEQYF
clone_size: many; v_call: TRBV7-6; j_call: TRBJ2-5; d_call: -; cdr3_nt: TGTGCCAGCAGCTTGTTCAAGACAGAGACCCAGTACTTC; cdr3_aa: CASSLFKTETQYF
clone_size: -; v_call: TRBV5-5; j_call: TRBJ1-1; d_call: -; cdr3_nt: TGTGCCAGCAGCTTGCCGACCGTAGAAGCTTTCTTT; cdr3_aa: CASSLPTVEAFF
clone_size: -; v_call: TRBV5-1; j_call: TRBJ1-6; d_call: TRBD1; cdr3_nt: TGCGCCAGCAGCTTGGCCGGGACAGCAAGCTCCTATAATTCACCCCTCCACTTT; cdr3_aa: CASSLAGTASSYNSPLHF
clone_size: few; v_call: TRBV28; j_call: TRBJ2-3; d_call: -; cdr3_nt: TGTGCCAGCAGTGACAGACTCGGAGGGACAGATACGCAGTATTTT; cdr3_aa: CASSDRLGGTDTQYF
clone_size: few; v_call: TRBV7-8; j_call: TRBJ2-4; d_call: TRBD2; cdr3_nt: TGTGCCAGCAGCTCCCGCGGGAGGTTCGACATTCAGTACTTC; cdr3_aa: CASSSRGRFDIQYF
clone_size: few; v_call: TRBV7-9; j_call: TRBJ2-7; d_call: -; cdr3_nt: TGTGCCAGCAGCTTAGGCCACGGGAGGGACAGGTACTACGAGCAGTACTTC; cdr3_aa: CASSLGHGRDRYYEQYF